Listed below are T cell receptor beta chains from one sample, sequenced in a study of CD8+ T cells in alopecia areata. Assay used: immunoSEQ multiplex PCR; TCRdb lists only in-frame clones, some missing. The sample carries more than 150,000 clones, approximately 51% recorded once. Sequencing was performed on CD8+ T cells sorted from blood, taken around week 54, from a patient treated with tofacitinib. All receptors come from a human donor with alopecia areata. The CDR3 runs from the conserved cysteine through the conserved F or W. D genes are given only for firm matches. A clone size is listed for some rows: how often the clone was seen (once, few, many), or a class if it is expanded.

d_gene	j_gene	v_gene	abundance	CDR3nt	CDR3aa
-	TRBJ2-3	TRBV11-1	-	TGTGCCAGCAGCCGTATGAGAGCAGATACGCAGTATTTT	CASSRMRADTQYF
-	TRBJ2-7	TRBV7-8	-	TGTGCCAGCAGCTACGGGACCAGATACGAGCAGTACTTC	CASSYGTRYEQYF
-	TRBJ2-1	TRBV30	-	TGTGCCTACTCCCCGGGTGAGCAGTTCTTC	CAYSPGEQFF
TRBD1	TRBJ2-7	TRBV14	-	TGTGCCAGCAGCCGTACGGGACAGAGGACCTACGAGCAGTACTTC	CASSRTGQRTYEQYF
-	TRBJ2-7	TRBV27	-	TGTGCCAGCAGTTTAGTGGGGTCGTACGAGCAGTACTTC	CASSLVGSYEQYF
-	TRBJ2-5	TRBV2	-	TGTGCCAGCAGTGAAGCGCTTCGGTACTATCAAGAGACCCAGTACTTC	CASSEALRYYQETQYF
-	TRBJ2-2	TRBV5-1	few	TGCGCCAGCAGCTTGGTTCCGGGGTCGGACACCGGGGAGCTGTTTTTT	CASSLVPGSDTGELFF
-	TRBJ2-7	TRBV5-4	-	TGTGCCAGCAGCTACGCGGGAAGCTACGAGCAGTACTTC	CASSYAGSYEQYF
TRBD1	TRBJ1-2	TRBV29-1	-	TGCAGCGTTGGGGGGACAGAATCTAACTATGGCTACACCTTC	CSVGGTESNYGYTF
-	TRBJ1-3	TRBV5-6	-	TGTGCCAGCAGCTTGGGGTCCCGCTCTGGAAACACCATATATTTT	CASSLGSRSGNTIYF
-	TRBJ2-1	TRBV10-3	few	TGTGCCATCAGCGAGGGGGACAATGAGCAGTTCTTC	CAISEGDNEQFF
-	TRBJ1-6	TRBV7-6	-	TGTGCCAGCAGCTTAGAAACGGCTATTAATTCACCCCTCCACTTT	CASSLETAINSPLHF
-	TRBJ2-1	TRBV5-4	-	TGTGCCAGCAGCTGGGGGGACAATGAGCAGTTCTTC	CASSWGDNEQFF
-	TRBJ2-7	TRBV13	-	TGTGCCAGCAGCGGCCCAAGATGGGACCCGAACTCCTACGAGCAGTACTTC	CASSGPRWDPNSYEQYF
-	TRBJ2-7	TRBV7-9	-	TGTGCCAGCAGCTTAGCGCATCAGGATACTTTACCCCGCGAGCAGTACTTC	CASSLAHQDTLPREQYF
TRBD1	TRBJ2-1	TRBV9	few	TGTGCCAGCAGCGGTCAGCCGGGACAGGGTACTTACAATGAGCAGTTCTTC	CASSGQPGQGTYNEQFF
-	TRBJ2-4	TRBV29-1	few	TGCAGCGTGACCGGGGACTTTAAAAACATTCAGTACTTC	CSVTGDFKNIQYF
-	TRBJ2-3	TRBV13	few	TGTGCCAGCAGCTTGAAGGACTCAAGGGGCACAGATACGCAGTATTTT	CASSLKDSRGTDTQYF
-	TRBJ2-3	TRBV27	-	TGTGCCAGCAGTTTCCAGGGATATACGCAGTATTTT	CASSFQGYTQYF
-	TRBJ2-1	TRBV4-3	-	TGCGCCAGCAGCCAACCGGGACTGAGCTCCTACAATGAGCAGTTCTTC	CASSQPGLSSYNEQFF
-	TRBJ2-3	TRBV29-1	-	TGCAGCGTTAGACCGGACGGGTGGCGCACAGATACGCAGTATTTT	CSVRPDGWRTDTQYF
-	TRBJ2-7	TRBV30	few	TGTGCCTGGAGTGTAACCGAGCAGTACTTC	CAWSVTEQYF
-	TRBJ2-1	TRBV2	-	TGTGCCAGCAGTGAAGCAAGGGACCTTATATACAATGAGCAGTTCTTC	CASSEARDLIYNEQFF
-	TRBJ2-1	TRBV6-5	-	TGTGCCAGCAGTTACCCTAATAATGAGCAGTTCTTC	CASSYPNNEQFF
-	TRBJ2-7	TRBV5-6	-	TGTGCCAGCAGCTCGCAGGGATCCTACGAGCAGTACTTC	CASSSQGSYEQYF
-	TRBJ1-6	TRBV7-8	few	TGTGCCAGCAGCTTAGACAGATCACCCCTCCACTTT	CASSLDRSPLHF
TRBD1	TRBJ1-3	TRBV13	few	TGTGCCAGCAGCGACCAGACAGGGGCTGGAAACACCATATATTTT	CASSDQTGAGNTIYF
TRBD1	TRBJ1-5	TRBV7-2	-	TGTGCCAGCAGCTTAGGCCTGACAGGGGAGAAGCCCCAGCATTTT	CASSLGLTGEKPQHF
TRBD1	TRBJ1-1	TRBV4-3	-	TGCGCCAGCAGCCGGCACAGGGGGAACACTGAAGCTTTCTTT	CASSRHRGNTEAFF
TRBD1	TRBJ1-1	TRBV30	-	TGTGCCTGGAGCTACACAGGGGAGAAGGCTTTCTTT	CAWSYTGEKAFF
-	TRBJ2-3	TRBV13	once	TGTGCCAGCAGCTTAATCGGGGAGGTTCTAGATACGCAGTATTTT	CASSLIGEVLDTQYF
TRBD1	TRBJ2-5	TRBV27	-	TGTGCCAGCAGTTTAGAGGGGGCTCTACAAGAGACCCAGTACTTC	CASSLEGALQETQYF
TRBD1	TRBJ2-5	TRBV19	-	TGTGCCAGTAGTCAGGGGGCCGAGACCCAGTACTTC	CASSQGAETQYF
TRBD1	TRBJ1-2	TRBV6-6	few	TGTGCCAGCAGTTGGGTCACAGGGGGCAATGGCTACACCTTC	CASSWVTGGNGYTF
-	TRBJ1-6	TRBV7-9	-	TGTGCCAGCAGCCCCCGCCCAGGGGTGGAAAATTCACCCCTCCACTTT	CASSPRPGVENSPLHF
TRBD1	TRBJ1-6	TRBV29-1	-	TGCAGCGTAGCAGGGGGCGAGGGTTCACCCCTCCACTTT	CSVAGGEGSPLHF
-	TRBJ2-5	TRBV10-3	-	TGTGCCATCGGGCAGCTGGAGACCCAGTACTTC	CAIGQLETQYF
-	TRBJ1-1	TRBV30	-	TGTGCCTGGATTGACGAAGGGAGCACTGAAGCTTTCTTT	CAWIDEGSTEAFF
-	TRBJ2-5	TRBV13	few	TGTGCCAGCAGCGCCCGGGACAACCAAGAGACCCAGTACTTC	CASSARDNQETQYF
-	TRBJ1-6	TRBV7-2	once	TGTGCCAGCAGCCCCGAGTTGGGGGGACACTCACCCCTCCACTTT	CASSPELGGHSPLHF
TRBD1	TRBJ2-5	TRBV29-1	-	TGCAGCGTTGGCTGGAGACAGGGTCTTGTTACGGGAGAGACCCAGTACTTC	CSVGWRQGLVTGETQYF
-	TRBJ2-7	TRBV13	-	TGTGCCAGCAGGTACTGGGACTTACCCTACGAGCAGTACTTC	CASRYWDLPYEQYF
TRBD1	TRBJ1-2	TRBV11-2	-	TGTGCCAGCAGCTCGGACAGGGCCACTGGCTACACCTTC	CASSSDRATGYTF
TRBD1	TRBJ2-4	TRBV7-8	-	TGTGCCAGCAGCTCCACCAGGGGGCGGCTAGCCAAAAACATTCAGTACTTC	CASSSTRGRLAKNIQYF